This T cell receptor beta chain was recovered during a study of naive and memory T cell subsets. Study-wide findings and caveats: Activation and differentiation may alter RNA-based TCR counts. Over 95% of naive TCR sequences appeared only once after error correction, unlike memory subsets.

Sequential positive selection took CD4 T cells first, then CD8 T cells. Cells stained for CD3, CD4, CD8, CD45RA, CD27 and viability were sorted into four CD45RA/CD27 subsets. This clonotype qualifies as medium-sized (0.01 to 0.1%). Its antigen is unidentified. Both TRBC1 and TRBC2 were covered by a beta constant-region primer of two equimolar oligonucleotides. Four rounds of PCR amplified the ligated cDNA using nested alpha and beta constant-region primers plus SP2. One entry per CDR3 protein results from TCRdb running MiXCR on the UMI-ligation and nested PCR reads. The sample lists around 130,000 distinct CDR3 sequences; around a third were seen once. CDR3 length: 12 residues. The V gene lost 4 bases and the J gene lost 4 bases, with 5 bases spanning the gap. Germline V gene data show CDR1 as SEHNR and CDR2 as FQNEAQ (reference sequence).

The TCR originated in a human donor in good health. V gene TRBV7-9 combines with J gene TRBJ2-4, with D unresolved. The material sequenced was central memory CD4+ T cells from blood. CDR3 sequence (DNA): TGTGCCAGCAGCTGGGGTAAAAACATTCAGTACTTC. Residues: CASSWGKNIQYF.